This T cell receptor (beta chain) was retrieved from a study of T-cell reconstitution after alpha-beta-depleted transplantation in children. Study observations and caveats: After one year, T-cell counts and TCRbeta diversity mostly came from new T cells.

On this clonotype itself: The antigen is unknown.

Preparing the TCRbeta library involved the use of unique molecular identifiers. MiXCR was run by TCRdb on the PCR reads, yielding one entry per CDR3 protein. This table has some 100,000 distinct CDR3 sequences, more than 20% appearing once. CDR1 is LGHNA, CDR2 YSLEER, per germline. The CDR3 sequence is 18 residues long. After removal of 3 bases from V and 5 bases from J, the junction contained 11 bases not matched to a gene. The chain has TRBV4-3 and TRBJ2-1; 12 nucleotides align to TRBD2. This specimen was PBMCs, taken before TCRalphabeta/CD19-depleted stem cell transplant. This sequence originates from a boy aged 2 to 9 with acute lymphoblastic leukemia, due to receive a stem cell transplant. This CDR3 reads CASSHETSGRRANNEQFF. In DNA form, the CDR3 reads TGCGCCAGCAGCCACGAAACTAGCGGGAGGAGGGCTAACAATGAGCAGTTCTTC.